Sequencing of this T cell receptor beta chain was carried out in a study of blood T cells in healthy people across ages. Study-level results: PBMCs went unsorted, and a conclusive naive versus antigen-experienced comparison was therefore prevented.

This clonotype was counted ten times or more. Its antigen remains unidentified. The V end was cut by 2 bases, the J end by 2 bases, with 7 bases between. The length of the CDR3 is 15 residues. Germline V gives CDR1 MNHEY, CDR2 SVGEGT. A J-beta primer mix and a sample-barcoded 5' primer were used in a second PCR of about 7 to 12 cycles. Each CDR3 protein is one row after TCRdb ran MiXCR on the 5' RACE reads. The sample contains more than 800,000 distinct CDR3 sequences, under 30% of which appear only once. V is TRBV6-2 or TRBV6-3 and J is TRBJ1-6, with D unclear. This sequence originates from a woman aged 80 or over in good health. The source material was blood. CDR3 residues: CASSYVGTYNSPLHF. In DNA, the CDR3 is TGTGCCAGCAGTTACGTGGGAACCTATAATTCACCCCTCCACTTT.